A single T cell receptor beta chain is shown here with its context. The record has no base qualities; no much larger clone is one base away. After being thawed and rested overnight, PBMC were stained with GMM-loaded CD1B tetramer, a Live/Dead dye and anti-CD3, and were then sorted on a FACS Aria II. C32 glucose monomycolate purified from Rhodococcus equi was loaded onto CD1B tetramers. PBMC used for tetramer sorting had been depleted of CD14-expressing monocytes for a separate study before cryopreservation. From each donor, about 99,000 tetramer-negative cells were sorted and analyzed together with the tetramer-positive cells. GMM-loaded CD1B tetramers were used to sort antigen-specific T cells from several healthy South African adults. These data belong to a study of T cells in tuberculosis (dated by TCRdb to 2016 to 2018). Looking at the study overall: In the study, CD1B tetramers and high-throughput TCR immunosequencing were combined to characterize T cells specific for the mycobacterial lipid antigen glucose monomycolate (GMM).

The study at large found these results: T cells binding the CD1B-GMM tetramer with low affinity may have been missed by the stringent sort gate.

Because TCR-alpha and TCR-beta chains were sequenced unpaired, no chain pairing information was available. TCR libraries were generated with the immunoSEQ multiplex PCR assay, using TCR-beta and/or TCR-alpha/delta assays for each sample. Amplified TCR libraries were sequenced on the Illumina high-throughput platform. Regarding the original processing steps: Clustering and dimensionality reduction were performed using pairwise TCRdist distances among GMM-specific receptors from ex vivo sorted or in vitro expanded T cells. Sequence motifs defined by gene usage and CDR3 content were checked for enrichment by comparing tetramer-positive and tetramer-negative populations. Sourced from immuneACCESS, this table was stored by TCRdb with only in-frame sequences that have V and J called. A share of the clones is absent; for the studies checked, an unresolved V gene accounts for under half, and the remainder has no known explanation. For V, J and clone size, that table is used; D and trimming come from the DNA. The table for this sample lists 85,000 to 90,000 clones; under 95% of them were counted only once. Clones ranked in the top ten supply 1.5% to 2% of the sample.

The origin of this receptor is an adult woman with latent tuberculosis. Sequencing was done on a sample of CD1b-GMM tetramer-negative cells sorted from PBMCs. The cell subset or site label, read with the paper, signifies: T cells not binding CD1B-GMM tetramer, sorted from same donor.

DNA sequence: TGTGCCAGCAGCTTAGCGGGGGGGCAAGAGACCCAGTACTTC. Its protein reads: CASSLAGGQETQYF. The V and J segments used are TRBV11-2 and TRBJ2-5, with 8 bases in between that match TRBD2. V is cut back by 1 base and J by 2 bases, with 0 bases in the junction unmatched. Based on the germline V gene, the CDR1 and CDR2 sequences are SGHAT and FQNNGV. The CDR3 holds 14 amino acids from the cysteine to the phenylalanine. Here the CDR3 DNA is all that survives: 42 bases in frame from base 1. With the rest looked up from the reference TRBV11-2 and TRBJ2-5 genes rather than sequenced, the full variable domain is EAGVAQSPRYKIIEKRQSVAFWCNPISGHATLYWYQQILGQGPKLLIQFQNNGVVDDSQLPKDRFSAERLKGVDSTLKIQPAKLEDSAVYLCASSLAGGQETQYFGPGTRLLVL.